This TCR beta chain came from a study of cytomegalovirus exposure and HLA in healthy donors. This CDR3 region has 14 residues. Germline V gene data show CDR1 as MNHEY and CDR2 as SMNVEV (reference sequence). The primer mix had 60 Vbeta and 13 Jbeta primers. In the source study's methods: Per a later analysis, the number of unique TCR beta chains was about 78 million, of which some 10 million were shared. Assay: immunoSEQ multiplex PCR; the TCRdb copy retains only in-frame clones and omits some. V and J calls plus clone size are reproduced from that table; the DNA served to infer D and trimming. The sample lists some 150,000 clones, approximately 78% occurring once. In the case of this clone: Sequence at one end of the junction differs from germline and may be a read error.

The sample consisted of PBMCs. The TCR comes from a middle-aged woman in good health and CMV-seropositive. The chain carries TRBV27 and TRBJ1-2; TRBD1 matches 7 bases. CDR3 protein: CASSFDRDNYGYSF. CDR3 nucleotides: TGTGCCAGCAGTTTTGACAGGGATAACTATGGCTACTCCTTC.